The 11 T cell receptor beta chains listed next were all sequenced from one sample in a study of cytomegalovirus exposure and HLA in healthy donors. The PCR had 60 Vbeta and 13 Jbeta primers. The repertoire was sequenced with immunoSEQ multiplex PCR; TCRdb's copy has only in-frame clones and lacks some. Among 150,000 to 250,000 clones listed, about 82% were seen once. The sample consisted of PBMCs. These receptor sequences come from a woman in her 50s in good health and CMV-seronegative.

This chain links TRBV19 with TRBJ2-3; 10 bases match TRBD2. Germline-derived CDR1 and CDR2 are LNHDA and SQIVND (reference sequence). The CDR3 consists of 18 residues. After removal of 1 base from V and 0 bases from J, the junction contained 7 bases not matched to a gene. CDR3 protein: CASSIGLAGPSSTDTQYF. The CDR3 nucleotides read TGTGCCAGTAGTATAGGACTAGCGGGCCCCTCTAGCACAGATACGCAGTATTTT. Drawing the rest from reference TRBV19 and TRBJ2-3, the complete variable domain is DGGITQSPKYLFRKEGQNVTLSCEQNLNHDAMYWYRQDPGQGLRLIYYSQIVNDFQKGDIAEGYSVSREKKESFPLTVTSAQKNPTAFYLCASSIGLAGPSSTDTQYFGPGTRLTVL.

This clone showed up just once. The gene calls are TRBV9 and TRBJ2-5, with D perhaps matching TRBD2 (6 bases). CDR1 and CDR2 from the germline V gene are SGDLS and YYNGEE. The CDR3 runs 15 residues. The V end lost 3 bases, the J end lost 5 bases, and 17 bases lay between the germline ends. CDR3 region: CASSGGPLASETQYF. DNA of the CDR3: TGTGCCAGCAGCGGGGGCCCACTAGCCTCCGAGACCCAGTACTTC. Based on the CDR3 plus reference TRBV9 and TRBJ2-5, the full variable domain is DSGVTQTPKHLITATGQRVTLRCSPRSGDLSVYWYQQSLDQGLQFLIQYYNGEERAKGNILERFSAQQFPDLHSELNLSSLELGDSALYFCASSGGPLASETQYFGPGTRLLVL.

This clone has only one observation. CDR3 sequence: CASSFSGSDEQFF. The CDR3 DNA follows: TGTGCCAGCAGCTTTAGCGGGAGTGATGAGCAGTTCTTC. The chain is built from TRBV7-9 and TRBJ2-1, with 9 bases that match TRBD2. CDR1 is SEHNR and CDR2 is FQNEAQ in the germline V gene (reference sequence). This CDR3 comprises 13 residues. V lost 3 bases, J lost 8 bases, and 2 bases stayed unmatched. Based on the CDR3 plus reference TRBV7-9 and TRBJ2-1, the full variable domain is DTGVSQNPRHKITKRGQNVTFRCDPISEHNRLYWYRQTLGQGPEFLTYFQNEAQLEKSRLLSDRFSAERPKGSFSTLEIQRTEQGDSAMYLCASSFSGSDEQFFGPGTRLTVL.

This clone was recorded a few times. The chain joins TRBV18 to TRBJ2-1; 14 nucleotides agree with TRBD2. The CDR3 runs 14 residues. Losses at the gene ends were 6 bases for V and 9 bases for J; bases not matched to a gene: 4. Looked up from germline, CDR1 is KGHSH and CDR2 is LQKENI. The CDR3 sequence: CASSTGLAGGEQFF. CDR3 nucleotide sequence: TGTGCCAGCTCTACCGGACTAGCGGGGGGTGAGCAGTTCTTC.

This chain links TRBV28 with TRBJ2-3; D possibly corresponds to TRBD2 (6 bases). The CDR3 has 14 amino acids. V was pared by 5 bases and J by 6 bases, with 15 bases between. The germline gives CDR1 MDHEN, CDR2 SYDVKM. The CDR3, as DNA: TGTGCCAGCAGTCTGGAGGGCCCTCGCGATACGCAGTATTTT. It yields the protein CASSLEGPRDTQYF. The full variable domain, rest sourced from reference TRBV28 and TRBJ2-3, is DVKVTQSSRYLVKRTGEKVFLECVQDMDHENMFWYRQDPGLGLRLIYFSYDVKMKEKGDIPEGYSVSREKKERFSLILESASTNQTSMYLCASSLEGPRDTQYFGPGTRLTVL.

On this clone itself: A read error may produce the germline difference seen at one junction end. The same CDR3 can be traced to other DNA sequences in this sample. This chain joins TRBV30 and TRBJ1-1; D possibly corresponds to TRBD1 (6 bases). CDR1 GTSNPN and CDR2 SVGIG come from the germline V gene (reference sequence). The CDR3 is 14 residues long. The chain's CDR3 is CAWSTLRGGTEAFF. Here the CDR3 DNA reads TGCGCCTGGTCGACCCTCAGGGGTGGAACTGAAGCTTTCTTT.

Concerning this clone: The junction does not match germline at one end; this may be a read error. The CDR3 DNA follows: TGTGCCTGGAACACTCCGGGACAGTGGCACTTC. This codes for CAWNTPGQWHF. The V and J genes are TRBV30 and TRBJ2-7; 7 nucleotides line up with TRBD1. The CDR3 spans 11 residues. Germline values: CDR1 GTSNPN, CDR2 SVGIG (reference sequence).

The chain is built from TRBV28 and TRBJ1-4, with 8 bases matching TRBD1. Germline V gene data show CDR1 as MDHEN and CDR2 as SYDVKM. The CDR3 length is 13 residues. V lost 5 bases and J lost 10; bases outside the gene matches: 6. Written as DNA, the CDR3 is TGTGCCAGCAGTATGGGACAGGATGGAAAACTGTTTTTT. This codes for CASSMGQDGKLFF.

The chain uses TRBV5-1 and TRBJ1-1, with D uncertain. CDR3 size: 13 residues. V shed 0 bases and J shed 4 bases, with 7 bases lying between them. Germline loops: CDR1 SGHRS, CDR2 YFSETQ. Here the CDR3 reads CASSLGAGTEAFF. DNA of the CDR3: TGCGCCAGCAGCTTGGGTGCGGGCACTGAAGCTTTCTTT. Based on the CDR3 plus reference TRBV5-1 and TRBJ1-1, the full variable domain is KAGVTQTPRYLIKTRGQQVTLSCSPISGHRSVSWYQQTPGQGLQFLFEYFSETQRNKGNFPGRFSGRQFSNSRSEMNVSTLELGDSALYLCASSLGAGTEAFFGQGTRLTVV.

The chain carries TRBV9 and TRBJ1-1, with D unclear. Germline V gives CDR1 SGDLS, CDR2 YYNGEE. Trimming left V 4 bases short and J 0 bases short, with 7 bases between. The CDR3 length is 13 residues. The CDR3 DNA reads TGTGCCAGCAGCTCTCAGATGAACACTGAAGCTTTCTTT. It is translated as CASSSQMNTEAFF.

In regard to this clone: Mismatch with germline at one junction end may stem from a read error. This chain joins TRBV28 and TRBJ2-7; the match to TRBD2 covers 7 bases. This CDR3 is built from 15 residues. Germline V CDR1 and CDR2: MDHEN, SYDVKM. The CDR3 region has the DNA TGTGTCAGCAGCGGGGCTAGCGGCCACTCCTACGAGCAGTACTTC. It translates to CVSSGASGHSYEQYF.